The 10 T cell receptor beta chains given below trace back to one sample, sequenced in a study of a mutant IDH1 vaccine in newly diagnosed glioma. Time point denoted: baseline, week 1 (first vaccination visit). Sample treatment: pre-vaccination baseline after standard-of-care therapy. Sequenced by immunoSEQ multiplex PCR; TCRdb stores in-frame clones only, minus some. The sample yields around 92,000 clones, about four fifths seen once. Sequenced here: PBMCs, sampled from a glioma patient treated with radiotherapy, temozolomide or both. The receptors stem from a woman aged 45-65 years with glioma.

The chain combines TRBV7-3 with TRBJ1-1; D is possibly TRBD1 (6 bases). Per germline, CDR1 SGHTA and CDR2 FQGTGA. V was shortened by 5 bases and J by 4 bases, with 11 bases between the two germline ends. This CDR3 has 13 amino acids. The DNA for the CDR3 is TGTGCCAGCAGCACCAGGGGAGGCACTGAAGCTTTCTTT. Translating gives CASSTRGGTEAFF.

The chain recombines TRBV15 with TRBJ2-5, with 13 bases fitting TRBD2. J gave up 0 bases and V 9 bases, and 7 bases lay outside the gene matches. In germline, CDR1 is LNHNV, CDR2 YYDKDF (reference sequence). The length of the CDR3 is 16 residues. In DNA form, the CDR3 reads TGTGCCACGAGAGGACTAGCGGGGGCCCACCAAGAGACCCAGTACTTC. This codes for CATRGLAGAHQETQYF.

J is TRBJ1-3 and V is TRBV28; the D is unclear. This CDR3 spans 14 amino acids. Germline V gene lookup returns CDR1 MDHEN and CDR2 SYDVKM. V was trimmed by 7 bases and J by 2 bases, leaving 12 bases between them. The CDR3 here is CASKEPVPGNTIYF. The DNA of the CDR3 is TGTGCCAGCAAGGAACCCGTACCTGGAAACACCATATATTTT.

This chain joins TRBV25-1 and TRBJ1-3, with 7 bases fitting TRBD1. V shed 3 bases, J shed 1 base, and the junction held 3 bases outside the gene matches. From germline, CDR1 is MGHDK and CDR2 SYGVNS. There are 15 residues in the CDR3. This CDR3 is CASSESRGSGNTIYF. For the CDR3, the DNA is TGTGCCAGCAGTGAGAGCAGGGGGTCTGGAAACACCATATATTTT.

This clone was found once. The rearrangement joins TRBV5-1 to TRBJ1-6; 9 bases are a match to TRBD1. With 0 bases clipped from V and 6 bases from J, the junction kept 4 bases outside the gene matches. This CDR3 has 16 amino acids. CDR1 and CDR2 from the germline V gene are SGHRS and YFSETQ. This chain's CDR3 is CASSLGGQGPNSPLHF. The CDR3 DNA is TGCGCCAGCAGCTTGGGGGGACAGGGTCCTAATTCACCCCTCCACTTT.

This clone was counted only a few times. The chain combines TRBV5-1 with TRBJ1-1; unclear D gene. Trimming removed 0 bases from V and 5 bases from J, with 11 bases in between. Looked up from germline, CDR1 is SGHRS and CDR2 is YFSETQ. The CDR3 spans 14 residues. CDR3 residues: CASSLVGQQTEAFF. The CDR3, as DNA: TGCGCCAGCAGCTTGGTCGGGCAGCAGACTGAAGCTTTCTTT.

This chain links TRBV19 with TRBJ2-6; a possible D gene is TRBD2 (6 bases). The V end lost 6 bases, the J end lost 2 bases, and 17 bases lay between the germline ends. The CDR3 runs to 17 residues. CDR1 is LNHDA, CDR2 SQIVND, per germline (reference sequence). The CDR3, as DNA: TGTGCCAGTAGGCCGCGGGGCAGCATACCTGGGGCCAACGTCCTGACTTTC. Translated: CASRPRGSIPGANVLTF.

The chain employs TRBV5-6 and TRBJ1-6; possible D gene TRBD1, 6 bases. This CDR3 comprises 16 residues. Trimming stripped 4 bases from V and 8 bases from J, with 19 bases between. Per the germline V gene, CDR1 is SGHDT and CDR2 is YYEEEE. The CDR3 nucleotides are TGTGCCAGCAGCAAATCAATTGACAGGAGGGATTCACCCCTCCACTTT. Protein: CASSKSIDRRDSPLHF.

The CDR3 is CASSSSSVDRRNSPLHF. CDR3 DNA sequence: TGTGCCAGCAGCTCATCGAGTGTGGACAGGCGAAATTCACCCCTCCACTTT. This chain uses TRBV5-4 with TRBJ1-6; 7 bases fit TRBD1. The CDR3 extends over 17 amino acids. After removal of 3 bases from V and 7 bases from J, the junction contained 13 bases not matched to a gene. Per germline, CDR1 SGHNT and CDR2 YYREEE (reference sequence).

This chain uses TRBV28 with TRBJ2-7; no firm D call. The CDR3 has 14 residues. V was trimmed by 5 bases and J by 2 bases, leaving 13 bases between them. Germline V gives CDR1 MDHEN, CDR2 SYDVKM. The CDR3 reads CASSPTAPTYEQYF. The CDR3 nucleotides are TGTGCCAGCAGTCCCACGGCACCAACCTACGAGCAGTACTTC.